These 28 T cell receptor beta chains came from one sample sequenced in a study of T-cell memory formation after mild COVID-19. TCRdb itself ran the 5' RACE reads through MiXCR, one entry per CDR3 protein. The sample shows 350,000 to 550,000 distinct CDR3 sequences, under 20% of them seen only once. Sequencing was done on a sample of PBMCs or a T cell subset sorted from them (not recorded which). These receptors were collected from a man aged 18 to 29 who had mild COVID-19 (a few samples of this study predate the infection). Cell type and time point are not known.

This clonotype was observed a single time. The rearrangement joins TRBV4-3 to TRBJ2-1; D gene ambiguous. V was clipped by 4 bases and J by 5 bases, with 15 bases between them. The CDR3 consists of 15 residues. Germline assignment: CDR1 LGHNA and CDR2 YSLEER. The CDR3 is CASSLSRLLHNEQFF. CDR3 coding DNA: TGCGCCAGCAGCCTGTCCCGTCTACTCCACAATGAGCAGTTCTTC.

The CDR3 DNA follows: TGTGCCAGCCGGCCGATCCGGCAGGGGGACCAGCCCCAGCATTTT. It codes for CASRPIRQGDQPQHF. This sequence joins TRBV27 and TRBJ1-5; TRBD1 aligns across 7 bases. The V gene end was trimmed by 8 bases and the J gene end by 7 bases; junction bases not matched to a gene: 14. Per germline, CDR1 MNHEY and CDR2 SMNVEV (reference sequence). The CDR3 spans 15 residues.

This sequence joins TRBV11-2 and TRBJ1-1, with D hard to call. Germline assignment: CDR1 SGHAT and CDR2 FQNNGV. This CDR3 is built from 13 residues. V was pared by 7 bases and J by 3 bases, with 12 bases between. In nucleotides, the CDR3 is TGTGCCAGCATCTCCGCCGGTTACACTGAAGCTTTCTTT. It encodes CASISAGYTEAFF.

This clonotype turned up a few times. The chain couples TRBV7-2 to TRBJ2-5; 12 bases align to TRBD2. This CDR3 has 15 residues. Germline CDR1 reads SGHTA; CDR2 reads FQGNSA. V trimming: 5 bases; J trimming: 5 bases; junction bases outside the gene matches: 6. The CDR3, as DNA: TGTGCCAGCAGCGGACTAGCGGGGCGGCACGAGACCCAGTACTTC. This translates into CASSGLAGRHETQYF.

The chain combines TRBV10-1 with TRBJ2-5, with D perhaps matching TRBD1 (7 bases). V lost 7 bases and J lost 5, with 20 bases in between. The germline V gene has CDR1 WNHNN and CDR2 SYGVQD (reference sequence). This CDR3 is built from 15 residues. CDR3 DNA sequence: TGCGCCAGCATGGAGGGGGCTGAGCGGAGGGAGACCCAGTACTTC. Translation: CASMEGAERRETQYF.

The V call is TRBV20-1, the J call TRBJ2-3; TRBD2 agrees at 9 bases. Unmatched junction bases numbered 7, after V lost 6 bases and J lost 0 bases. Per the germline V gene, CDR1 is DFQATT and CDR2 is SNEGSKA (reference sequence). The CDR3 length is 15 residues. The CDR3 DNA reads as TGCAGTGCCAGCGGGGGGAGGTCTAGCACAGATACGCAGTATTTT. Protein: CSASGGRSSTDTQYF.

This clonotype is a singleton in its sample. The V call is TRBV7-2, the J call TRBJ2-7; the D call may be TRBD1 or TRBD2 (5 bases each). Germline V gene sequence: CDR1 SGHTA, CDR2 FQGNSA. Trimming shortened V by 1 base and J by 4 bases, and 8 bases separated the two germline ends. CDR3 size: 13 residues. CDR3 coding DNA: TGTGCCAGCAGCTTAGACGAGGGGTACGAGCAGTACTTC. Its translation: CASSLDEGYEQYF.

The chain recombines TRBV6-6 with TRBJ1-1; D not resolved. Germline V gives CDR1 MNHNY, CDR2 SVGAGI (reference sequence). The CDR3 consists of 15 residues. Trimming left V 5 bases short and J 3 bases short, with 16 bases between. The CDR3 coding sequence is TGTGCCAGCAGTCGAGCCGGGCTAGAGGACACTGAAGCTTTCTTT. Protein sequence: CASSRAGLEDTEAFF.

This clonotype has a handful of counts. This sequence joins TRBV9 and TRBJ2-3; the match to TRBD1 covers 9 bases. CDR1 and CDR2 from the germline V gene are SGDLS and YYNGEE. The CDR3 sequence is 16 residues long. J was trimmed by 3 bases and V by 4 bases; bases with no gene match: 9. The CDR3 loop reads CASSSQGTGWTDTQYF. As DNA, the CDR3 is TGTGCCAGCAGCTCACAAGGGACAGGGTGGACAGATACGCAGTATTTT.

This clonotype has more than one count but fewer than ten. The chain links TRBV4-2 to TRBJ2-1; no firm D call. The CDR3 contains 15 residues. CDR1 LGHNA and CDR2 YNFKEQ come from the germline V gene. With 4 bases removed from V and 1 base from J, the gap between germline ends came to 11 bases. CDR3 sequence (DNA): TGTGCCAGCAGCCCAGGAGTCCTATCCTACAATGAGCAGTTCTTC. As protein: CASSPGVLSYNEQFF.

The chain employs TRBV27 and TRBJ1-5; 9 nucleotides agree with TRBD1. This CDR3 region has 16 residues. The V gene's germline CDR1 is MNHEY and CDR2 SMNVEV (reference sequence). The junction had 8 bases not matched to a gene; V was cut back by 5 bases and J by 3 bases. CDR3 protein: CASSPSGQGINQPQHF. Here the CDR3 DNA reads TGTGCCAGCAGTCCATCGGGACAGGGAATCAATCAGCCCCAGCATTTT.

J is TRBJ1-1 and V is TRBV11-2, with 10 bases identical to TRBD1. Germline CDR1 is SGHAT and CDR2 is FQNNGV. V trimming: 1 base; J trimming: 4 bases; junction bases outside the gene matches: 6. This CDR3 contains 16 residues. CDR3 bases: TGTGCCAGCAGCTTAGGGTCTTGGGACAGGGGCACTGAAGCTTTCTTT. Translated: CASSLGSWDRGTEAFF.

The chain employs TRBV7-7 and TRBJ2-1, with D perhaps given as TRBD1 or TRBD2 (5 bases each). The V end lost 1 base, the J end lost 4 bases, and 14 bases lay between the germline ends. The germline CDR1 and CDR2 sequences are SSHAT and FNYEAQ (reference sequence). This CDR3 spans 16 amino acids. CDR3 nucleotide sequence: TGTGCCAGCAGCTTAGACCCCGGGACGCAATACAATGAGCAGTTCTTC. Protein sequence: CASSLDPGTQYNEQFF.

This clonotype was recorded at least ten times. This chain connects TRBV7-9 to TRBJ2-1; no clear D. Looked up from germline, CDR1 is SEHNR and CDR2 is FQNEAQ (reference sequence). Trimming pared 6 bases from V and 9 bases from J, leaving 9 bases between. This CDR3 is 11 amino acids long. The CDR3 loop reads CASSFLGEQFF. The CDR3 coding sequence is TGTGCCAGCAGTTTCCTGGGTGAGCAGTTCTTC.

This chain joins TRBV11-1 and TRBJ2-1; 10 nucleotides line up with TRBD1. Germline V gives CDR1 SGHAT, CDR2 FQDESV (reference sequence). V lost 6 bases, J lost 6 bases, and 11 bases stayed unmatched. This CDR3 region has 16 residues. The CDR3 nucleotides read TGTGCCAGCAGGTACCCCGGGACAGGGGACCGCAATGAGCAGTTCTTC. Translated, it gives CASRYPGTGDRNEQFF.

This clonotype was seen ten or more times. The chain joins TRBV5-1 to TRBJ1-1; the D is unclear. Germline CDR1 reads SGHRS; CDR2 reads YFSETQ. V was cut by 3 bases and J by 4 bases, with 13 bases left in between. This CDR3 has 14 residues. This CDR3 reads CASSSGQLLTEAFF. The CDR3 nucleotides are TGCGCCAGCAGCTCCGGGCAACTTCTCACTGAAGCTTTCTTT.

Here the CDR3 DNA reads TGCGCCAGCAGCTGGACCGGGACAGGGGATGGCTACACCTTC. Protein: CASSWTGTGDGYTF. The chain couples TRBV5-1 to TRBJ1-2; 10 nucleotides align to TRBD1. V dropped 3 bases and J dropped 6; count of bases not matched to a gene: 5. Germline V lookup: CDR1 SGHRS, CDR2 YFSETQ. The CDR3 is 14 amino acids.

This clonotype came up a few times. With a much larger clone just one base away, this may be a read error. This sequence joins TRBV7-2 and TRBJ2-1; D unclear. V lost 8 bases and J lost 0, with 14 bases in between. Germline V gives CDR1 SGHTA, CDR2 FQGNSA. The CDR3 is made up of 15 amino acids. The CDR3: CASCRAGSSYNEQFF. The CDR3 coding sequence is TGTGCCAGCTGCAGAGCCGGAAGCTCCTACAATGAGCAGTTCTTC.

In its sample, this clonotype was seen a few times. The chain joins TRBV5-1 to TRBJ2-5, with a weak D call TRBD2 (5 bases). Germline-derived CDR1 and CDR2 are SGHRS and YFSETQ. Trimming removed 4 bases from V and 4 bases from J, with 11 bases in between. The CDR3 is 13 amino acids. The CDR3 loop is CASSHGGGETQYF. The CDR3 DNA reads as TGCGCCAGCAGCCACGGAGGCGGAGAGACCCAGTACTTC.

The CDR3 DNA sequence: TGCAGCTTCCGCGTTGGAGGAGCAGGGCGAGCTTTCTTT. Amino acids: CSFRVGGAGRAFF. J is TRBJ1-1 and V is TRBV29-1, with a tentative D call TRBD1 (5 bases). The ends were cut back, 8 bases at V and 10 bases at J, with 23 bases in the middle. The CDR3 consists of 13 residues. Per the germline V gene, CDR1 is SQVTM and CDR2 is ANQGSEA. Full variable domain (missing parts from reference TRBV29-1 and TRBJ1-1): SAVISQKPSRDICQRGTSLTIQCQVDSQVTMMFWYRQQPGQSLTLIATANQGSEATYESGFVIDKFPISRPNLTFSTLTVSNMSPEDSSIYLCSFRVGGAGRAFFGQGTRLTVV.

The chain is built from TRBV6-5 and TRBJ2-7; no clear D. This CDR3 contains 14 residues. In germline, CDR1 is MNHEY, CDR2 SVGAGI. Trimming shortened V by 0 bases and J by 5 bases, and 11 bases separated the two germline ends. The CDR3 sequence: CASSYSGGFNEQYF. The CDR3 DNA reads TGTGCCAGCAGTTACTCTGGTGGTTTCAACGAGCAGTACTTC.

This clonotype was recorded many times. The chain combines TRBV7-2 with TRBJ2-2; D is perhaps TRBD1 (5 bases). This CDR3 region has 15 residues. V shed 1 base and J shed 6 bases, with 12 bases lying between them. From germline, CDR1 is SGHTA and CDR2 FQGNSA. CDR3 sequence: CASSLGGTAAGELFF. CDR3 nucleotide sequence: TGTGCCAGCAGCTTAGGGGGCACCGCCGCCGGGGAGCTGTTTTTT.

This clonotype was detected a few times. V usage is TRBV5-1 and J usage is TRBJ2-1, with 7 bases matching TRBD2. This CDR3 is built from 15 residues. CDR1 SGHRS and CDR2 YFSETQ come from the germline V gene. J gave up 6 bases and V 5 bases, and 11 bases lay outside the gene matches. CDR3 DNA: TGCGCCAGCAGACAGCCAGCGTGGGGGGGCAATGAGCAGTTCTTC. This encodes CASRQPAWGGNEQFF.

This rearrangement joins TRBV11-2 to TRBJ2-4; D gene unclear. This CDR3 spans 16 amino acids. Germline CDR1 reads SGHAT; CDR2 reads FQNNGV. V gave up 0 bases and J gave up 8 bases, with 17 bases separating them. In DNA, the CDR3 is TGTGCCAGCAGCTTAGATCAAGCCCGTAAGGGCTACATTCAGTACTTC. Amino acid sequence: CASSLDQARKGYIQYF.

The CDR3 nucleotides are TGCGCCAGCAGCCTTGGGACAGGGACGAGGGGCTACACCTTC. It yields the protein CASSLGTGTRGYTF. V is TRBV5-1 and J is TRBJ1-2; 9 positions agree with TRBD1. The CDR3 totals 14 residues. With 4 bases clipped from V and 8 bases from J, the junction kept 9 bases outside the gene matches. Germline loops: CDR1 SGHRS, CDR2 YFSETQ.

This chain uses TRBV7-6 with TRBJ1-3, with 7 positions matching TRBD1. Germline V gives CDR1 SGHVS, CDR2 FNYEAQ. V lost 5 bases, J lost 0 bases, and 10 bases stayed unmatched. CDR3 length: 17 residues. The CDR3 reads CASSPRGQLSSGNTIYF. Here the CDR3 DNA reads TGTGCCAGCAGCCCGAGGGGACAGCTCAGCTCTGGAAACACCATATATTTT.

V and J are TRBV28 and TRBJ2-5; 8 bases match TRBD1. J lost 2 bases, V lost 7 bases, and 6 bases had no gene match. The germline CDR1 and CDR2 sequences are MDHEN and SYDVKM. This CDR3 has 14 residues. This CDR3 reads CASTPGQGQETQYF. CDR3 coding DNA: TGTGCCAGCACCCCCGGACAGGGACAAGAGACCCAGTACTTC.

The table lists this clonotype with a few counts. The rearrangement uses TRBV20-1 and TRBJ2-1, with D perhaps matching TRBD2 (6 bases). V was cut by 3 bases and J by 8 bases, with 17 bases left in between. CDR1 is DFQATT, CDR2 SNEGSKA, per germline (reference sequence). The CDR3 runs to 14 residues. CDR3 loop: CSASGGVHVYEQFF. The CDR3, as DNA: TGCAGTGCTAGTGGCGGGGTGCATGTCTATGAGCAGTTCTTC.